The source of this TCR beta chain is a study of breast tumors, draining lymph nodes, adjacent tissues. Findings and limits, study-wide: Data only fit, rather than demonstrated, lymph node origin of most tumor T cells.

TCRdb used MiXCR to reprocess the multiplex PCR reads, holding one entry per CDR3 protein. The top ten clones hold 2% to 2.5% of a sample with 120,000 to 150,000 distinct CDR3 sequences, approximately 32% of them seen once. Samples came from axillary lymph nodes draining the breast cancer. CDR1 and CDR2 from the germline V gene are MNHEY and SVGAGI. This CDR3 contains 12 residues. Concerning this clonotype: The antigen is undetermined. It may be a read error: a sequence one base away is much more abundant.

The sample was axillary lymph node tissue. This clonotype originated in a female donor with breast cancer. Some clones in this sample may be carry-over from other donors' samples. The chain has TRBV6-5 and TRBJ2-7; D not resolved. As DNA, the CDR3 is TGTGCCGGCAGTCACAACTCCTACGAGCAGTACTTC. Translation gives CAGSHNSYEQYF.